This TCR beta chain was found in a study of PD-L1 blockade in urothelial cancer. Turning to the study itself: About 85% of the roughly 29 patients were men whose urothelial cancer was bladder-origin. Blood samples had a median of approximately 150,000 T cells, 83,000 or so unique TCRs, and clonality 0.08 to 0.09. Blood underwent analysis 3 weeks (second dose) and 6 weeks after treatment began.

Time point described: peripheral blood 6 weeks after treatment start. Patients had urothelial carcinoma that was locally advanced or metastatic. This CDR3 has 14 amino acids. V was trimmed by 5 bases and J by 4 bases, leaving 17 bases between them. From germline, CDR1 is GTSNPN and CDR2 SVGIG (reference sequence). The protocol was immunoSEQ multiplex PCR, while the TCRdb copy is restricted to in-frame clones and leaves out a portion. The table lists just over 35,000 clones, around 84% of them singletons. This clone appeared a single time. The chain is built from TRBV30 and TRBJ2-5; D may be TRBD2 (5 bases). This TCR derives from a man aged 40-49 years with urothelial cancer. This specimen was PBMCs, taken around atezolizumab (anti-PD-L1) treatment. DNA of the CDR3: TGTGCCTGGGCCCGGGATCCCCGTACAGAGACCCAGTACTTC. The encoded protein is CAWARDPRTETQYF.